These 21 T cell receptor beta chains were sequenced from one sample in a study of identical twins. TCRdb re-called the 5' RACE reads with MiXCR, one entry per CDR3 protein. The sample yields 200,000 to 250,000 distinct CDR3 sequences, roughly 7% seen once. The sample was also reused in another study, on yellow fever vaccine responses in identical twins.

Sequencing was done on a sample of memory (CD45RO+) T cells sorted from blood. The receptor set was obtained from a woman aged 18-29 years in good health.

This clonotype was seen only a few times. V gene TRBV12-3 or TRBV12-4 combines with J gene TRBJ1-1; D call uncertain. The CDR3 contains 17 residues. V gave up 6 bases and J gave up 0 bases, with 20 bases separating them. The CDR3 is CASSPWTMEAVNTEAFF. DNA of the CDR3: TGTGCCAGCAGCCCCTGGACGATGGAGGCAGTGAACACTGAAGCTTTCTTT.

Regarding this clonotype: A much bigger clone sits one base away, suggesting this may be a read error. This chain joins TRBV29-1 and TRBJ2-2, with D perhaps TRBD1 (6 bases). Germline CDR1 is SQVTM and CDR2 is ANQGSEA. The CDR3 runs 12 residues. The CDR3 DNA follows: TGCTGCGTTCCGGCAGGACAGTCCGGGCTGTTTTTT. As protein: CCVPAGQSGLFF.

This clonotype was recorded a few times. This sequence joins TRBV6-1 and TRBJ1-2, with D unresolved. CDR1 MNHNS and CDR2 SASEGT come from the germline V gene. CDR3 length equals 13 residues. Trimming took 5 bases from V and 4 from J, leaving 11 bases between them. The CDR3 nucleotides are TGTGCCAGCAGTAGACGAGATACCTATGGCTACACCTTC. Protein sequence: CASSRRDTYGYTF.

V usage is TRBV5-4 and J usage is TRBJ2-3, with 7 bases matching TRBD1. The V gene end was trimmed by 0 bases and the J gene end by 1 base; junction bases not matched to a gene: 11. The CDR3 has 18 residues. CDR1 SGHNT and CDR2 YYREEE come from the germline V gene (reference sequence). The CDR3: CASSLDFRGQLGTDTQYF. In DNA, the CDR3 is TGTGCCAGCAGCTTGGATTTCCGGGGACAGTTGGGCACAGATACGCAGTATTTT. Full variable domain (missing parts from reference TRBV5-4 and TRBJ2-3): ETGVTQSPTHLIKTRGQQVTLRCSSQSGHNTVSWYQQALGQGPQFIFQYYREEENGRGNFPPRFSGLQFPNYSSELNVNALELDDSALYLCASSLDFRGQLGTDTQYFGPGTRLTVL.

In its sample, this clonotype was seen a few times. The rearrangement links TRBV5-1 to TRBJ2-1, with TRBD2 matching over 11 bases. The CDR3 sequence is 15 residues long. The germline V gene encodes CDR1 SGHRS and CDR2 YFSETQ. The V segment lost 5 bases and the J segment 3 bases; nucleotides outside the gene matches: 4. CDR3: CASRSGTSGYNEQFF. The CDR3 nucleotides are TGCGCCAGCAGATCCGGGACTAGCGGCTACAATGAGCAGTTCTTC.

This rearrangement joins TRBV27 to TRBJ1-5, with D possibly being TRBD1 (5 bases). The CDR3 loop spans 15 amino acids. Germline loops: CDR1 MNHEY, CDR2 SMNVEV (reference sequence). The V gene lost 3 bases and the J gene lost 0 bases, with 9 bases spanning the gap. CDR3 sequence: CASSLHRYSNQPQHF. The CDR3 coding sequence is TGTGCCAGCAGTTTGCACAGGTATAGCAATCAGCCCCAGCATTTT.

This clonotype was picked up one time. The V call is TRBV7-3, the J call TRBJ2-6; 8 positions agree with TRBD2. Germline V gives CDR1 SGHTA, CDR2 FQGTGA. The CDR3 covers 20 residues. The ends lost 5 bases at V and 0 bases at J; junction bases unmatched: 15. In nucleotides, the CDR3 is TGTGCCAGCAGCCTGCGCCCCCCACTAGCGGAAAGCTCTGGGGCCAACGTCCTGACTTTC. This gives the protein CASSLRPPLAESSGANVLTF.

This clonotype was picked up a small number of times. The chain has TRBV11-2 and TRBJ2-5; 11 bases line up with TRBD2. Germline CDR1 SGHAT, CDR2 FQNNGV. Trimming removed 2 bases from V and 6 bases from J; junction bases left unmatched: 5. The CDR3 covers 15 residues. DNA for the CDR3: TGTGCCAGCAGCTTACTAGCGGGGGGAGGGAAGACCCAGTACTTC. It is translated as CASSLLAGGGKTQYF.

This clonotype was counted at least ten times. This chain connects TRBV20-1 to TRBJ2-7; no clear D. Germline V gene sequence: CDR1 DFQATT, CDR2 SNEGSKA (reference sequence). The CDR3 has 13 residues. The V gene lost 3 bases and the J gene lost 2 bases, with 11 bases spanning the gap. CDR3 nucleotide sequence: TGCAGTGCTAGTCAACCGGGCACCTACGAGCAGTACTTC. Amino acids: CSASQPGTYEQYF.

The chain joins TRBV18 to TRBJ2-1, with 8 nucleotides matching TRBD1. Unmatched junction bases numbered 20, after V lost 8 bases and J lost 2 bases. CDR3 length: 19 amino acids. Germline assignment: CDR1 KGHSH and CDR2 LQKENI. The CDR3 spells CASQGQELSRRGTYNEQFF. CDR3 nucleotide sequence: TGTGCCAGCCAGGGACAGGAACTAAGCAGGAGGGGCACCTACAATGAGCAGTTCTTC.

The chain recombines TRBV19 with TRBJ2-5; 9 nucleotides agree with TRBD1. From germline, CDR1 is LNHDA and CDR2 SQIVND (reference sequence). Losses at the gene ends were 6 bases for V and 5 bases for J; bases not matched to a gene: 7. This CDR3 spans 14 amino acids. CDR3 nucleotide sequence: TGTGCCAGTAGCCCCGGGACAGGGTGGGAGACCCAGTACTTC. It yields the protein CASSPGTGWETQYF.

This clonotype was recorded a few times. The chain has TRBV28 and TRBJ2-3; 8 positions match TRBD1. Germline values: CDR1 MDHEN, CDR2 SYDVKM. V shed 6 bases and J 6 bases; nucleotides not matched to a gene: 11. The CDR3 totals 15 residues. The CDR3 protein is CASSPPGTGGDTQYF. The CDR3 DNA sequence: TGTGCCAGCAGCCCCCCCGGGACAGGAGGTGATACGCAGTATTTT.

CDR3 sequence (DNA): TGTGCCAGCAGTTTTGCCAGGGGTTACTATGGCTACACCTTC. Translating gives CASSFARGYYGYTF. The V gene is TRBV28, the J gene TRBJ1-2, with a tentative D call TRBD1 (6 bases). This CDR3 comprises 14 residues. Germline V gene data show CDR1 as MDHEN and CDR2 as SYDVKM. Trimming took off 3 bases at V and 3 bases at J, with 11 bases between the two ends.

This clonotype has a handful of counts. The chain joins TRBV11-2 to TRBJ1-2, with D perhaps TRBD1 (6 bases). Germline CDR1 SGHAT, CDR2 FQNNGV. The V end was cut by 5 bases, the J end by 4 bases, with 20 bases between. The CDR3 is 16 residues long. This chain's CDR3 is CASSGPGQGPSYGYTF. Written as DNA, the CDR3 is TGTGCCAGCAGCGGACCGGGGCAGGGGCCTTCCTATGGCTACACCTTC.

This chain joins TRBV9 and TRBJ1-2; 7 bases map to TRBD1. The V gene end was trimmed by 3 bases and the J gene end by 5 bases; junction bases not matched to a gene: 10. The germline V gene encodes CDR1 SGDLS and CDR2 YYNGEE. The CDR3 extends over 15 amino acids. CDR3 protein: CASSAGQTRVYGYTF. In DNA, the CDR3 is TGTGCCAGCAGCGCGGGACAGACAAGAGTATATGGCTACACCTTC.

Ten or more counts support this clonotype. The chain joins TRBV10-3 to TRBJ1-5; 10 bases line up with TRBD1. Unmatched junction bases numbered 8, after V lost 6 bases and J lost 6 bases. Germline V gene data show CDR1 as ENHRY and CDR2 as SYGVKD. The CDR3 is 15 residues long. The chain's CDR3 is CAISNGQGVGQPQHF. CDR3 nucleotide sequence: TGTGCCATCAGCAACGGACAGGGGGTGGGTCAGCCCCAGCATTTT.

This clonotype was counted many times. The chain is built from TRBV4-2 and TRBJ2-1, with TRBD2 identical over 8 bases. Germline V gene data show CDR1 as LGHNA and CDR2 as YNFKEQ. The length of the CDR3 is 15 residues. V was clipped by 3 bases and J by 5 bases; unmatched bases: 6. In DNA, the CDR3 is TGTGCCAGCAGCCAGTTGACGCGGGGGGACAATGAGCAGTTCTTC. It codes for CASSQLTRGDNEQFF.

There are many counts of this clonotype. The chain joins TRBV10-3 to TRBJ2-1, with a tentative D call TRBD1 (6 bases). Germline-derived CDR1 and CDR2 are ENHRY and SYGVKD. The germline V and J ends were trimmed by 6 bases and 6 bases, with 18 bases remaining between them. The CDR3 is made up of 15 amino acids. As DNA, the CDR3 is TGTGCCATCAGCGAGGGGGACCGCGAGACCAATGAGCAGTTCTTC. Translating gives CAISEGDRETNEQFF.

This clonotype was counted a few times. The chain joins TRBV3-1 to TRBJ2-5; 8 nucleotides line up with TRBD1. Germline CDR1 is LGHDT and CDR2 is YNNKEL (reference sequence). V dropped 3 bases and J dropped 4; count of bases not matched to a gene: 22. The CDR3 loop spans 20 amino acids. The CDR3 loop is CASSHPTGAEFGSWLETQYF. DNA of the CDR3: TGTGCCAGCAGCCATCCGACAGGGGCCGAATTCGGAAGTTGGTTAGAGACCCAGTACTTC.

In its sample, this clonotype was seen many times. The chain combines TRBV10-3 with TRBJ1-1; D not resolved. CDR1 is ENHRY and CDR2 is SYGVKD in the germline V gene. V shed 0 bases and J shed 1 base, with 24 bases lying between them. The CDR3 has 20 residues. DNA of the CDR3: TGTGCCATCAGTGAGTCAAATAGGAAGGGAGGGTTTGGAGCGAACACTGAAGCTTTCTTT. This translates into CAISESNRKGGFGANTEAFF.

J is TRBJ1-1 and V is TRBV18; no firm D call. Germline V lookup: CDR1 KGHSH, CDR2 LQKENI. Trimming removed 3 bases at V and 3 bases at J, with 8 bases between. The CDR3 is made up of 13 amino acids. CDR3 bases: TGTGCCAGCTCACCCCTCGTGGACACTGAAGCTTTCTTT. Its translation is CASSPLVDTEAFF.